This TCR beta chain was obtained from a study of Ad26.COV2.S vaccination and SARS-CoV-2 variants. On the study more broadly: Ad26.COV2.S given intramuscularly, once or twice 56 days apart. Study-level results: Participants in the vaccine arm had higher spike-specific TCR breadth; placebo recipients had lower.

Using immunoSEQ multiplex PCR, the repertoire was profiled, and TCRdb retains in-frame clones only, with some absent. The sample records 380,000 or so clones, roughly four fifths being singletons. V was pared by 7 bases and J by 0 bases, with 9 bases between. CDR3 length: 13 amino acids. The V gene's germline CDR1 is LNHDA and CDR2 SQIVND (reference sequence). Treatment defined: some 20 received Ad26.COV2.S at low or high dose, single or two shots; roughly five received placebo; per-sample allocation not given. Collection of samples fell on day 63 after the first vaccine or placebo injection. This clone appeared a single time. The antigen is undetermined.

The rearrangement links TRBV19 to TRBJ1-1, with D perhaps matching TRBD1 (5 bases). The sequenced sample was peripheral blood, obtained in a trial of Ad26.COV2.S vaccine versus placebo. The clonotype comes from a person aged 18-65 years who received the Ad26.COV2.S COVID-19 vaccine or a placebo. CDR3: CASTGQLNTEAFF. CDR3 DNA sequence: TGTGCCAGTACCGGACAATTGAACACTGAAGCTTTCTTT.